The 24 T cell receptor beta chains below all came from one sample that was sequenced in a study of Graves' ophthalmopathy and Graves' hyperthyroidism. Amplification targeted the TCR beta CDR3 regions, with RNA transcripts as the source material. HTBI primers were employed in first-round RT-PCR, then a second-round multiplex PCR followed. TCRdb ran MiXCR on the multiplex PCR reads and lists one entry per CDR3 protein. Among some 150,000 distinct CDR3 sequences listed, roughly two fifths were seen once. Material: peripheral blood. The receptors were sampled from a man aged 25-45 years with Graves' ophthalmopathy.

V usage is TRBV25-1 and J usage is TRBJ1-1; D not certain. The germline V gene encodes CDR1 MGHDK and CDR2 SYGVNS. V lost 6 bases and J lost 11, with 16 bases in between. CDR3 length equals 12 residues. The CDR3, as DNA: TGTGCCAGCAGCGAAAATTATGAAGCGGCTTTCTTT. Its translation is CASSENYEAAFF.

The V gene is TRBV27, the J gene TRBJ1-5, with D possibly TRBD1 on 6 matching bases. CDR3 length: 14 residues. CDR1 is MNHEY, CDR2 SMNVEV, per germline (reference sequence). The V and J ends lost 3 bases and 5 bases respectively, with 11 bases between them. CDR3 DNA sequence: TGTGCCAGCAGTTTGGTCAGGGGAGATCAGCCCCAGCATTTT. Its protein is CASSLVRGDQPQHF.

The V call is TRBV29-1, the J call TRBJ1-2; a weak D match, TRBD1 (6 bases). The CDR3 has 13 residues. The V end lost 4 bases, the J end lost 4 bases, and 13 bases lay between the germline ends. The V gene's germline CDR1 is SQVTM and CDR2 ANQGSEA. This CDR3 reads CSVAGGTSYGYTF. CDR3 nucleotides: TGCAGCGTTGCGGGGGGGACATCCTATGGCTACACCTTC.

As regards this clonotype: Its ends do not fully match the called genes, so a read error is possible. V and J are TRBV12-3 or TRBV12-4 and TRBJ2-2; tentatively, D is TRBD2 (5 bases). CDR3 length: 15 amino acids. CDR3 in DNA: TGTGCCAGCAGTTTCCCTTCGGGGTTCACCGGGAAGCTGTTTTTT. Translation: CASSFPSGFTGKLFF.

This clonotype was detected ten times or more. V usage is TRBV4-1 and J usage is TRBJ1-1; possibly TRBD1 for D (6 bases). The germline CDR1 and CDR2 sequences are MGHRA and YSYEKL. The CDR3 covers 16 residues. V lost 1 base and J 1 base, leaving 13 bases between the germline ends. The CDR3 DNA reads TGCGCCAGCAGCCAAGTAGGGCAGGGGTGGAACACTGAAGCTTTCTTT. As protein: CASSQVGQGWNTEAFF.

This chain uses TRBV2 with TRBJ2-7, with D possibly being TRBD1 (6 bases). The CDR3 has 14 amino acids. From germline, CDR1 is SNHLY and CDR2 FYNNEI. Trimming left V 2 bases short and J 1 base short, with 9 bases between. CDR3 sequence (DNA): TGTGCCAGCAGTGAAAGGACAGCGTCCTACGAGCAGTACTTC. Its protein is CASSERTASYEQYF. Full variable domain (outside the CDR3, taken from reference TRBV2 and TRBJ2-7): EPEVTQTPSHQVTQMGQEVILRCVPISNHLYFYWYRQILGQKVEFLVSFYNNEISEKSEIFDDQFSVERPDGSNFTLKIRSTKLEDSAMYFCASSERTASYEQYFGPGTRLTVT.

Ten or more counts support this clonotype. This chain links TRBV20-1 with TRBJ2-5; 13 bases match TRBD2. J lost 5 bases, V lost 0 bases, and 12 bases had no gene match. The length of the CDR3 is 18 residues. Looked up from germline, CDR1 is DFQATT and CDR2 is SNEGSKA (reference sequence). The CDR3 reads CSARDLRTSGSYDETQYF. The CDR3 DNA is TGCAGTGCTAGAGATCTTCGGACTAGCGGGAGTTACGATGAGACCCAGTACTTC.

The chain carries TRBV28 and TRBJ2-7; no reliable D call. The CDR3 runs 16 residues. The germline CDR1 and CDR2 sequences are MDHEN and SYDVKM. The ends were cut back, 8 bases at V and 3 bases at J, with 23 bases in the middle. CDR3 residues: CASSGAAKPPGYEQYF. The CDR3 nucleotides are TGTGCCAGCTCAGGAGCTGCCAAACCGCCCGGCTACGAGCAGTACTTC.

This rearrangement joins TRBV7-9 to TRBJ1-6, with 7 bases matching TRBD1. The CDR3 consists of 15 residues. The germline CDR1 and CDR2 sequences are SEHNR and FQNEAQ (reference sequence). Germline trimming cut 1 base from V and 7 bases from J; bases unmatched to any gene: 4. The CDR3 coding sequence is TGTGCCAGCAGCTTAGAGCAGGGGGGAAATTCACCCCTCCACTTT. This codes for CASSLEQGGNSPLHF.

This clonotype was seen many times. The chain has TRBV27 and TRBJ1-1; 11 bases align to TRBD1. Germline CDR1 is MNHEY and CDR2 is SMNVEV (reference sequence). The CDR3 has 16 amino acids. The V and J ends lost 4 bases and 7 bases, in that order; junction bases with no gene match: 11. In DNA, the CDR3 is TGTGCCAGCAGTTCCCGGACAGGGGGCCTTTATAGTGAAGCTTTCTTT. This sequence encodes CASSSRTGGLYSEAFF.

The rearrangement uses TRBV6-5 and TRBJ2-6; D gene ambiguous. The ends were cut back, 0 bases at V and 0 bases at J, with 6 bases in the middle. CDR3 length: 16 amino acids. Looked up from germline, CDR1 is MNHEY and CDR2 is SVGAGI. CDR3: CASSYSFVSGANVLTF. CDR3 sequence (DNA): TGTGCCAGCAGTTACTCTTTTGTCTCTGGGGCCAACGTCCTGACTTTC.

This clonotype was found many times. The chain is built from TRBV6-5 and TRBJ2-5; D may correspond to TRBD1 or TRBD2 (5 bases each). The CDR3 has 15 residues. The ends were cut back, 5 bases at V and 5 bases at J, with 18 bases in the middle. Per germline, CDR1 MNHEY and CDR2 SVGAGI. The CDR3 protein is CASSPAGTLRETQYF. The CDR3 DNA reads TGTGCCAGCAGTCCAGCCGGGACCCTAAGGGAGACCCAGTACTTC.

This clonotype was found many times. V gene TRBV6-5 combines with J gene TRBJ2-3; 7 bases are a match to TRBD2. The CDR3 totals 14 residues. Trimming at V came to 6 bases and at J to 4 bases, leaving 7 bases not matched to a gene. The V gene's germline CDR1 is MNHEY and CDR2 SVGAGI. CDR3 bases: TGTGCCAGCAGAGGCGGACTAGATTCAGATACGCAGTATTTT. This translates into CASRGGLDSDTQYF.

CDR3 amino acids: CASRLNSPLHF. For the CDR3, the DNA is TGTGCCAGCAGGTTGAATTCACCCCTCCACTTT. V and J are TRBV12-3 or TRBV12-4 and TRBJ1-6, with D hard to call. The CDR3 loop spans 11 amino acids. The ends were cut back, 6 bases at V and 7 bases at J, with 4 bases in the middle.

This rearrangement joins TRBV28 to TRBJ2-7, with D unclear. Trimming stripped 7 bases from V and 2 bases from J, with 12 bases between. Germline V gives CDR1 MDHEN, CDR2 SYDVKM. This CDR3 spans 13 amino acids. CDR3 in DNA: TGTGCCAGCACCCCAGGACGGACCTACGAGCAGTACTTC. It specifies CASTPGRTYEQYF.

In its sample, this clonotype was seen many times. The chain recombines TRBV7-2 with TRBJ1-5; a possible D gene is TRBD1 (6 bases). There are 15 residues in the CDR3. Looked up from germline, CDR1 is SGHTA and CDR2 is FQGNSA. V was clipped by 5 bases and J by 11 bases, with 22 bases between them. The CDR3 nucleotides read TGTGCCAGCAGCCCCGAGGGGGAGGGAGGGATGACCCAGCATTTT. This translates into CASSPEGEGGMTQHF.

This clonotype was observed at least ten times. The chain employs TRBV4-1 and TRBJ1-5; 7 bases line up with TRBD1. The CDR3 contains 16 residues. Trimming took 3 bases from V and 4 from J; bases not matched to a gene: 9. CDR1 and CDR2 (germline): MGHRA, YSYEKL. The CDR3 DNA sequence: TGCGCCAGCAGCCAGGAGAGGGGGCGGCCAAATCAGCCCCAGCATTTT. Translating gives CASSQERGRPNQPQHF.

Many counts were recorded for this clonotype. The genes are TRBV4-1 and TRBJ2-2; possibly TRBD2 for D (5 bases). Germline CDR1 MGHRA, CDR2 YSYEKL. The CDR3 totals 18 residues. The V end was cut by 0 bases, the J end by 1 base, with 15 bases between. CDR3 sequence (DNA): TGCGCCAGCAGCCAAGATCGGAGGCGGCACCTGAACACCGGGGAGCTGTTTTTT. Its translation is CASSQDRRRHLNTGELFF.

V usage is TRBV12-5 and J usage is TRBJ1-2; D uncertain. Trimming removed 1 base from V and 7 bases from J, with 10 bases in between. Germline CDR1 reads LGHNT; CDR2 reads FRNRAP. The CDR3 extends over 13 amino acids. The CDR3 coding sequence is TGTGCTAGTGGTTTGGAGATGTTGGGTGGCTACACCTTC. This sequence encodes CASGLEMLGGYTF.

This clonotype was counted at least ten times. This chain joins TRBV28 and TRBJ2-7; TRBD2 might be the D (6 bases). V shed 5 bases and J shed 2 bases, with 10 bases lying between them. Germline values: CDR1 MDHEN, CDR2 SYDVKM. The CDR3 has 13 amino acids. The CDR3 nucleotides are TGTGCCAGCAGTATAGCGGCCCCCTACGAGCAGTACTTC. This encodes CASSIAAPYEQYF.

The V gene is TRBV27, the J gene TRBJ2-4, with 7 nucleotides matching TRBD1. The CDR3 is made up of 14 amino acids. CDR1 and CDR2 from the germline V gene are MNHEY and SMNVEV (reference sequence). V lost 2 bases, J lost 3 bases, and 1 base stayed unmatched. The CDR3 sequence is CASSLRDSKNIQYF. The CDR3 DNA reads TGTGCCAGCAGTTTACGGGACAGCAAAAACATTCAGTACTTC.

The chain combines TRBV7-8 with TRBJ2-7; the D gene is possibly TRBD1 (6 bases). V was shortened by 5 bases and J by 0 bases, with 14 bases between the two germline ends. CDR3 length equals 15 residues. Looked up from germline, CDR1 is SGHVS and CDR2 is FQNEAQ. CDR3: CASSLGRTVSYEQYF. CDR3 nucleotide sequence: TGTGCCAGCAGCCTAGGACGGACAGTCTCCTACGAGCAGTACTTC. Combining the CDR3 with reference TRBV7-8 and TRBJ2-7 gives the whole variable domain GAGVSQSPRYKVAKRGQDVALRCDPISGHVSLFWYQQALGQGPEFLTYFQNEAQLDKSGLPSDRFFAERPEGSVSTLKIQRTQQEDSAVYLCASSLGRTVSYEQYFGPGTRLTVT.

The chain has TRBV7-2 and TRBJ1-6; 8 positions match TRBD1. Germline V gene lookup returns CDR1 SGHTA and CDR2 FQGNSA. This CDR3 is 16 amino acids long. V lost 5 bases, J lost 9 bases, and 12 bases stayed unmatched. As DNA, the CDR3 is TGTGCCAGCAGCCCACCAGGGGGCCGCAACATTTCACCCCTCCACTTT. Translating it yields CASSPPGGRNISPLHF.

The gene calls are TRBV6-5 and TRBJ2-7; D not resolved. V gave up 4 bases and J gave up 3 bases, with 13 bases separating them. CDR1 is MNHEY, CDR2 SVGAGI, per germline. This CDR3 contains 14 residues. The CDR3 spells CASSLAGDRYEQYF. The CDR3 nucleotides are TGTGCCAGCAGTTTGGCAGGTGACCGCTACGAGCAGTACTTC.